This TCR beta chain emerged from a study of MAIT cells during Salmonella Paratyphi A infection (dated by TCRdb to 2017 to 2019). What the authors observed across the whole study: MAIT TRBV usage was found to be oligoclonal, with TRBV20 and TRBV6 favoured, and appeared to be unchanged by infection. More expansion or contraction among the top five MAIT clonotypes was shown in diagnosed volunteers than in healthy controls (around 0.5 versus 0.13), suggesting infection-driven repertoire reshaping. Although the availability of volunteer samples limited sample sizes, the sizes were judged adequate for detecting differences between groups.

Its CDR3 holds 14 amino acids, cysteine through phenylalanine. Only the CDR3 region is kept as DNA, spanning 42 bases read in frame from base 1. The V and J ends are trimmed by 2 bases and 2 bases, leaving 12 bases between them. Reading the germline V gene (reference sequence) gives CDR1 DFQATT and CDR2 SNEGSKA. The sample's time point, from its label and the paper: healthy control second sampling, 21 days after first. MAIT cells were defined as Valpha7.2+ CD161+ T cells and identified and sorted by flow cytometry. The healthy adult controls were either laboratory volunteers or leukocyte cones obtained from the national blood and transplant service. For RNA extraction, between about 5,000 and 10,000 MAIT cells per sample were sorted directly into RNAqueous-Micro lysis buffer. To check how stable the MAIT repertoire is, unchallenged healthy controls gave two samples spaced 20 to 25 days apart. Lymphoprep gradient centrifugation was used to isolate peripheral blood mononuclear cells from both the blood samples and the leukocyte cones. A BD FACSAria Fusion or BD FACSAria III sorter was used for cell sorting.

As concerns this clonotype: Its antigen has not been determined. No base quality values were provided; no much bigger clone lies one nucleotide off.

The protocol used for the library was 5' RACE. TCRbeta was amplified by two rounds of PCR with Phusion High-Fidelity polymerase, and sample-specific barcodes were added in the primers. TCRbeta libraries were made through template-switch cDNA synthesis using SMARTScribe reverse transcriptase and a TRBC-specific primer. After barcoding, samples were pooled and then prepared using the NEBNext Ultra DNA Library Prep Kit for Illumina. Sequencing of libraries was performed on an Illumina MiSeq with the MiSeq reagent kit v2, 300 cycles. Per the source publication's procedure: Jemultiplexer was used to demultiplex reads by barcode, and MiTCR with default parameters handled the alignment. Non-functional sequences were filtered out with VDJtools, and clonotypes were defined by amino acid sequence, with frequencies based on assigned sequence reads. In the clonal space homeostasis analysis, clonotypes were binned by frequency as over-represented (0.05-1), large, medium and small. TCRdb trimmed public reads at Q25 via fastp, called clones via MiXCR and kept in-frame beta chains. Here each entry gathers all rows of one CDR3 protein and keeps the most common genes and DNA. The V and J calls were not made by the authors but by TCRdb's processing. The sample includes some 660 distinct CDR3 sequences, with about two fifths observed a single time. The ten largest clones add up to 58% of the sample.

The receptor chain draws on TRBV20-1 and TRBJ2-5; possibly the D gene is TRBD2, per 7 matching bases. Material: MAIT cells from blood. This sequence was found in an adult in good health. The encoded CDR3 is CSARSEGGQETQYF. DNA sequence: TGCAGTGCTAGAAGTGAGGGGGGGCAAGAGACCCAGTACTTC.